This TCR beta chain was obtained from a study of blood T cell repertoires in COVID-19. About the study: Some COVID-19 samples were acute and others convalescent; all came from the United States, Italy and Spain. From T cells, B-cell-depleted T cells, or PBMCs came the material, which was cDNA or gDNA.

The CDR3 is 15 residues long. Germline CDR1 and CDR2: MNHNY and SVGAGI (reference sequence). The ends were cut back, 5 bases at V and 2 bases at J, with 16 bases in the middle. In the authors' workflow: Scientists estimated how many nucleated cells there were by amplifying reference gene primers. The data were produced by immunoSEQ multiplex PCR, yet TCRdb's version contains in-frame clones alone and is incomplete. That table gives V, J and clone size, and the DNA gave D and trimming. The sample has approximately 150,000 clones; around 87% are singletons. The sequencing input was peripheral blood. The chain couples TRBV6-6 to TRBJ2-7; D is perhaps TRBD1 (6 bases). The sequence was obtained from a woman between 45 and 60 years old with active or convalescent COVID-19. In DNA, the CDR3 is TGTGCCAGCAGTCCACGGACGGACAGTACCTACGAGCAGTACTTC. Amino acid sequence: CASSPRTDSTYEQYF.